A single sample is the source of the 24 T cell receptor beta chains below, sequenced in a study of blood T cell repertoires in COVID-19. TCRdb keeps only in-frame clones here, not all; method: immunoSEQ multiplex PCR. The data contain 150,000 to 200,000 clones, approximately 90% of them singletons. The sequenced material came from peripheral blood. The receptor source for this set is a man in his thirties or forties with COVID-19, enrolled during active disease.

The chain recombines TRBV3-1 (or the pseudogene TRBV3-2) with TRBJ2-2; D gene ambiguous. The ends were cut back, 4 bases at V and 6 bases at J, with 9 bases in the middle. This CDR3 comprises 13 residues. CDR1 and CDR2 from the germline V gene are LGHDT and YNNKEL (reference sequence). Here the CDR3 reads CASSLGVAGELFF. The CDR3 nucleotides read TGTGCCAGCAGCCTGGGCGTGGCCGGGGAGCTGTTTTTT.

The CDR3 here is CASSMGRLGDTQYF. The DNA for the CDR3 is TGTGCCAGCAGCATGGGGAGACTGGGAGATACGCAGTATTTT. V is TRBV7-2 and J is TRBJ2-3; D is possibly TRBD2 (5 bases). Trimming shortened V by 5 bases and J by 5 bases, and 14 bases separated the two germline ends. There are 14 residues in the CDR3. In germline, CDR1 is SGHTA, CDR2 FQGNSA.

This rearrangement joins TRBV7-8 to TRBJ2-3, with a weak D call TRBD1 (5 bases). V was trimmed by 5 bases and J by 0 bases, leaving 12 bases between them. Germline loops: CDR1 SGHVS, CDR2 FQNEAQ. The CDR3 runs to 15 residues. The CDR3, as DNA: TGTGCCAGCAGCCAAACCTCAGGGAGCACAGATACGCAGTATTTT. This codes for CASSQTSGSTDTQYF.

The chain joins TRBV5-1 to TRBJ2-5; 13 bases are a match to TRBD2. From germline, CDR1 is SGHRS and CDR2 YFSETQ. With 7 bases clipped from V and 2 bases from J, the junction kept 2 bases outside the gene matches. This CDR3 region has 14 residues. CDR3 nucleotide sequence: TGCGCCAGCGGGGGACTAGCGGGACAAGAGACCCAGTACTTC. Translating gives CASGGLAGQETQYF.

This clone was picked up a small number of times. The V call is TRBV7-3, the J call TRBJ1-1, with a tentative D call TRBD1 (6 bases). V dropped 1 base and J dropped 5 bases, with 8 bases sitting between them. CDR1 and CDR2 from the germline V gene are SGHTA and FQGTGA. CDR3 length: 13 amino acids. The CDR3 loop reads CASSLSTGTEAFF. CDR3 nucleotide sequence: TGTGCCAGCAGCTTAAGTACAGGGACTGAAGCTTTCTTT.

V gene TRBV29-1 combines with J gene TRBJ2-5; TRBD1 matches at 10 bases. V dropped 1 base and J dropped 5; count of bases not matched to a gene: 4. The germline V gene has CDR1 SQVTM and CDR2 ANQGSEA. The CDR3 is 14 amino acids. CDR3 amino acids: CSVEVGTGDETQYF. As DNA, the CDR3 is TGCAGCGTTGAAGTGGGGACAGGGGATGAGACCCAGTACTTC.

This chain links TRBV4-3 with TRBJ1-4; possible D gene TRBD1, 6 bases. The CDR3 extends over 17 amino acids. Germline loops: CDR1 LGHNA, CDR2 YSLEER. With 3 bases removed from V and 6 bases from J, the gap between germline ends came to 20 bases. The CDR3 region is CASSQIWTVGEDEKLFF. CDR3 sequence (DNA): TGCGCCAGCAGCCAGATCTGGACAGTCGGTGAAGATGAAAAACTGTTTTTT.

This clone appeared a few times. The J gene is TRBJ1-4, the V gene TRBV28, with a possible D match to TRBD1 (6 bases). CDR3 length equals 16 residues. V was clipped by 1 base and J by 3 bases, with 12 bases between them. Germline lookup yields CDR1 MDHEN and CDR2 SYDVKM. CDR3 loop: CASSLSLDSPNEKLFF. CDR3 DNA: TGTGCCAGCAGTTTATCATTGGACAGTCCTAATGAAAAACTGTTTTTT.

This sequence joins TRBV15 and TRBJ1-1, with TRBD1 matching 7 bases. Germline trimming cut 8 bases from V and 5 bases from J; bases unmatched to any gene: 5. Germline assignment: CDR1 LNHNV and CDR2 YYDKDF (reference sequence). The CDR3 sequence is 12 residues long. This CDR3 reads CATAAGGTEAFF. Written as DNA, the CDR3 is TGTGCCACCGCGGCAGGGGGTACTGAAGCTTTCTTT.

This clone was observed once. V is TRBV28 and J is TRBJ2-1, with D tentatively TRBD2 (6 bases). Trimming removed 6 bases at V and 5 bases at J, with 20 bases between. Germline V gives CDR1 MDHEN, CDR2 SYDVKM. CDR3 length: 16 residues. The CDR3 DNA is TGTGCCAGCAGCCATATAGCGAGGAGGAGGGACAATGAGCAGTTCTTC. Encoded protein: CASSHIARRRDNEQFF.

This rearrangement joins TRBV3-1 (or the pseudogene TRBV3-2) to TRBJ2-1; the match to TRBD2 covers 10 bases. Trimming at V came to 1 base and at J to 7 bases, leaving 16 bases not matched to a gene. The CDR3 length is 19 residues. Germline V gives CDR1 LGHDT, CDR2 YNNKEL (reference sequence). CDR3 nucleotide sequence: TGTGCCAGCAGCCAAGCCTGGGAGCGGGAGCGGGGGGGAAGTAATGAGCAGTTCTTC. Translating gives CASSQAWERERGGSNEQFF.

V usage is TRBV7-2 and J usage is TRBJ1-1; D call uncertain. The V gene's germline CDR1 is SGHTA and CDR2 FQGNSA. The CDR3 covers 14 residues. V lost 5 bases and J 0 bases, leaving 10 bases between the germline ends. The CDR3 nucleotides read TGTGCCAGCAGCCTAACTTCGCTGAACACTGAAGCTTTCTTT. It encodes CASSLTSLNTEAFF.

V gene TRBV21-1 combines with J gene TRBJ1-2; the D segment call TRBD1 is taken from the table without a DNA check. TRBV21-1 is marked as a pseudogene. The CDR3 runs 17 residues. This chain's CDR3 is CASSKQQGAQGNYGYTF. CDR3 bases: TGTGCCAGCAGCAAACAACAGGGGGCGCAAGGTAACTATGGCTACACCTTC.

The V gene is TRBV9, the J gene TRBJ2-3, with D possibly TRBD2 on 5 matching bases. Germline loops: CDR1 SGDLS, CDR2 YYNGEE. This CDR3 has 17 residues. V was pared by 4 bases and J by 1 base, with 19 bases between. The CDR3 DNA reads as TGTGCCAGCAGCCCTTCCCGGGGTGGCGGCGGCACAGATACGCAGTATTTT. It translates to CASSPSRGGGGTDTQYF.

V gene TRBV6-5 combines with J gene TRBJ2-7, with TRBD2 matching 14 bases. Trimming at V came to 6 bases and at J to 5 bases, leaving 6 bases not matched to a gene. Germline CDR1 is MNHEY and CDR2 is SVGAGI. CDR3 length equals 15 residues. The CDR3 sequence is CASSSGTSGRNEQYF. In DNA form, the CDR3 reads TGTGCCAGCAGCTCTGGGACTAGCGGGAGAAACGAGCAGTACTTC.

This clone was detected once. In DNA, the CDR3 is TGCGCCAGCAGCTCACAGGGGGAGGTCACCGGGGAGCTGTTTTTT. Amino acid sequence: CASSSQGEVTGELFF. The rearrangement links TRBV5-1 to TRBJ2-2; 8 positions match TRBD1. Germline lookup yields CDR1 SGHRS and CDR2 YFSETQ. The CDR3 has 15 residues. V lost 3 bases to trimming and J lost 4 bases; unmatched junction nucleotides: 5.

This chain links TRBV9 with TRBJ2-7; 10 bases agree with TRBD1. The CDR3 is 14 residues long. Germline CDR1 SGDLS, CDR2 YYNGEE. Germline trimming cut 4 bases from V and 9 bases from J; bases unmatched to any gene: 10. In nucleotides, the CDR3 is TGTGCCAGCAGCCCTCGGGACAGGGGAGATTCGCAGTACTTC. Amino acid sequence: CASSPRDRGDSQYF.

J is TRBJ1-2 and V is TRBV28; D possibly corresponds to TRBD1 (6 bases). The CDR3 sequence is 14 residues long. CDR1 and CDR2 (germline): MDHEN, SYDVKM. V gave up 6 bases and J gave up 5 bases, with 16 bases separating them. CDR3 sequence reads: CASRRPGQQYGYTF. Here the CDR3 DNA reads TGTGCCAGCAGACGTCCCGGACAGCAGTATGGCTACACCTTC.

The rearrangement uses TRBV13 and TRBJ1-4, with D unclear. Deletions cut 5 bases from V and 7 bases from J, with 20 bases between. CDR1 is PRHDT, CDR2 FYEKMQ, per germline (reference sequence). The CDR3 is 16 residues long. This chain's CDR3 is CASSPAGRSRIEKLFF. In nucleotides, the CDR3 is TGTGCCAGCAGCCCCGCCGGAAGGAGCCGCATTGAAAAACTGTTTTTT.

J is TRBJ1-1 and V is TRBV28; no reliable D call. CDR1 and CDR2 from the germline V gene are MDHEN and SYDVKM. There are 13 residues in the CDR3. The germline V and J ends were trimmed by 6 bases and 5 bases, with 13 bases remaining between them. The CDR3 sequence: CASSITRRTEAFF. The CDR3, as DNA: TGTGCCAGCAGCATCACGCGAAGAACTGAAGCTTTCTTT. Filled out from reference TRBV28 and TRBJ1-1, the complete variable domain reads DVKVTQSSRYLVKRTGEKVFLECVQDMDHENMFWYRQDPGLGLRLIYFSYDVKMKEKGDIPEGYSVSREKKERFSLILESASTNQTSMYLCASSITRRTEAFFGQGTRLTVV.

V usage is TRBV30 and J usage is TRBJ1-6; no firm D call. The germline V and J ends were trimmed by 0 bases and 18 bases, with 18 bases remaining between them. The CDR3 runs 13 residues. The germline V gene has CDR1 GTSNPN and CDR2 SVGIG (reference sequence). CDR3 sequence (DNA): TGTGCCTGGAGTGTACCCGCAGGCCCCCTCGCCCACTTT. This gives the protein CAWSVPAGPLAHF.

The CDR3 DNA sequence: TGTGCCAGCAGCTTAGCGCGGACTAGCGGAACCGGGGAGCTGTTTTTT. It yields the protein CASSLARTSGTGELFF. The chain couples TRBV7-2 to TRBJ2-2; TRBD2 agrees at 10 bases. Germline lookup yields CDR1 SGHTA and CDR2 FQGNSA. The trim removed 0 bases at V and 5 bases at J, leaving 3 bases unmatched. CDR3 length: 16 amino acids. The variable domain in full, with the rest retrieved from reference TRBV7-2 and TRBJ2-2, is GAGVSQSPSNKVTEKGKDVELRCDPISGHTALYWYRQSLGQGLEFLIYFQGNSAPDKSGLPSDRFSAERTGGSVSTLTIQRTQQEDSAVYLCASSLARTSGTGELFFGEGSRLTVL.

This chain connects TRBV25-1 to TRBJ2-7; possible D gene TRBD1, 6 bases. Germline V gives CDR1 MGHDK, CDR2 SYGVNS. The V end lost 4 bases, the J end lost 2 bases, and 15 bases lay between the germline ends. This CDR3 spans 15 amino acids. CDR3 in amino acids: CASSAGQNSAYEQYF. CDR3 bases: TGTGCCAGCAGTGCCGGACAGAACTCTGCCTACGAGCAGTACTTC.

V and J are TRBV5-1 and TRBJ1-1; D is unclear. V was pared by 1 base and J by 0 bases, with 7 bases between. Germline-derived CDR1 and CDR2 are SGHRS and YFSETQ. The CDR3 is 14 residues long. The CDR3 DNA reads TGCGCCAGCAGCTTGACCCCTATGAACACTGAAGCTTTCTTT. Amino acid sequence: CASSLTPMNTEAFF.